A single T cell receptor beta chain is shown here with its context. Its target is unknown. It may be a read error: a sequence one base away is much more abundant. RNA transcripts were the template for amplifying TCR beta CDR3 regions. First-round RT-PCR with HTBI primers amplified the TCR CDR3 region. TCRdb ran MiXCR on the multiplex PCR reads and lists one entry per CDR3 protein. The sample yields hundreds of thousands of distinct CDR3 sequences, approximately 36% seen once. The sample belongs to a study of T cells in Graves' hyperthyroidism and ophthalmopathy. Overall study results and limits: Classification by a 13 V-J model distinguished ophthalmopathy from stable hyperthyroidism.

Disease duration under 2 months; hyperthyroidism patients were aged 18 to 65. CDR3 length equals 15 residues. Trimming removed 1 base at V and 3 bases at J, with 13 bases between. Germline CDR1 DFQATT, CDR2 SNEGSKA (reference sequence). The chain couples TRBV20-1 to TRBJ1-5; tentatively, D is TRBD1 (5 bases). Sequenced material: blood. This clonotype originated in a middle-aged woman with Graves' hyperthyroidism. The DNA of the CDR3 is TGCAGTGCTAGAGTGCAGGGAGGGTTCAATCAGCCCCAGCATTTT. The encoded protein is CSARVQGGFNQPQHF.